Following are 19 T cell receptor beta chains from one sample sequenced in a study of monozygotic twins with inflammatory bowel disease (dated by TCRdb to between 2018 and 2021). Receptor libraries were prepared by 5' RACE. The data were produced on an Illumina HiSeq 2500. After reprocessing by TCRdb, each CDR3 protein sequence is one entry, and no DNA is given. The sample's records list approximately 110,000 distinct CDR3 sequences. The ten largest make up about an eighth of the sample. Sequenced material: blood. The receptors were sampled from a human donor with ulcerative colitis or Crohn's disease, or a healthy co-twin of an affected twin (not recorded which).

The CDR3 is CAWSRRSRLTGELFF. The V and J genes are TRBV30 and TRBJ2-2. Per germline, CDR1 GTSNPN and CDR2 SVGIG (reference sequence). This CDR3 comprises 15 residues.

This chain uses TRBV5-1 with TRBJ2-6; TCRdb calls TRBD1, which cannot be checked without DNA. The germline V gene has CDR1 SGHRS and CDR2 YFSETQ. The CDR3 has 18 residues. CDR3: CASSLDGTGLSGANVLTF.

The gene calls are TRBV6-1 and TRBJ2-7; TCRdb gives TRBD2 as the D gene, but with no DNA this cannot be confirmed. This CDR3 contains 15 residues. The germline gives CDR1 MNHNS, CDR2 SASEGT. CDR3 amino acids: CASRVLGQGSYEQYF.

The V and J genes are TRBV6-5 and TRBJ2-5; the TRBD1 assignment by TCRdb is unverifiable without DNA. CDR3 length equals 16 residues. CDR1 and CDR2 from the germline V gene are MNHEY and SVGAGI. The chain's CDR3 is CASSYGTGRYEETQYF.

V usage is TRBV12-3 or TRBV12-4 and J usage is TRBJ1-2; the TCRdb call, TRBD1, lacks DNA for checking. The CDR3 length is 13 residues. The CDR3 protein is CASSPGQGGGYTF.

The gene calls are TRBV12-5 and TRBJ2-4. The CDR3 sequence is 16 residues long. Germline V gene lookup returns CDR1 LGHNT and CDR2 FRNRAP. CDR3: CASGRPSIIAKNIQYF.

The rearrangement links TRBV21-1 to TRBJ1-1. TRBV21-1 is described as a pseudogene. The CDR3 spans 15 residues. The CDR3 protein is CASSKSYRSGKEAFF.

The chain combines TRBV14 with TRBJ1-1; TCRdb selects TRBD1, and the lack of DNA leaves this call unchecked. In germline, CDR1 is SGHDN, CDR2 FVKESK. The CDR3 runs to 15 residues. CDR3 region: CASSQDRGWDTEAFF.

CDR3 sequence: CASSVQGGNEKLFF. The chain recombines TRBV9 with TRBJ1-4; TCRdb proposes TRBD1, but this gene call is untestable without DNA. CDR1 is SGDLS, CDR2 YYNGEE, per germline. The CDR3 contains 14 residues.

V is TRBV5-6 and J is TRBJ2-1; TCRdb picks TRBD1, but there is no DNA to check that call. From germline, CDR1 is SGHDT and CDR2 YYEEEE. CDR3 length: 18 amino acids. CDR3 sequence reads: CASSWGSPERGYYNEQFF. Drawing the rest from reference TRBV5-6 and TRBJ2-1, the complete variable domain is DAGVTQSPTHLIKTRGQQVTLRCSPKSGHDTVSWYQQALGQGPQFIFQYYEEEERQRGNFPDRFSGHQFPNYSSELNVNALLLGDSALYLCASSWGSPERGYYNEQFFGPGTRLTVL.

The CDR3 sequence is CAISGAYNEQFF. V usage is TRBV10-3 and J usage is TRBJ2-1. Germline V gives CDR1 ENHRY, CDR2 SYGVKD. The CDR3 contains 12 residues.

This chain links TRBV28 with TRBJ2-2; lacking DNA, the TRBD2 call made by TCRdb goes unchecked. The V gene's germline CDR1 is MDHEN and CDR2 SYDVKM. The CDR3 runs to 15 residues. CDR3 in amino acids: CASSLPSGGPGELFF.

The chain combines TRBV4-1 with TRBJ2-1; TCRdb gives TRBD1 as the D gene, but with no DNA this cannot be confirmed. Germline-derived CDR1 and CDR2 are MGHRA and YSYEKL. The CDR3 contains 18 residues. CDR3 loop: CASSQTGAGRGYYNEQFF.

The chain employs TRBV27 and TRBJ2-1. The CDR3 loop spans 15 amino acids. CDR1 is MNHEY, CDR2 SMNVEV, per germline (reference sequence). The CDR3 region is CASSMPRGTYNEQFF.

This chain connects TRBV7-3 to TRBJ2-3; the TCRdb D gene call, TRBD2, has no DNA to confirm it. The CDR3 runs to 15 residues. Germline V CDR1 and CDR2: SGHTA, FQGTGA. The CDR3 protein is CASSLNSGGTDTHYF.

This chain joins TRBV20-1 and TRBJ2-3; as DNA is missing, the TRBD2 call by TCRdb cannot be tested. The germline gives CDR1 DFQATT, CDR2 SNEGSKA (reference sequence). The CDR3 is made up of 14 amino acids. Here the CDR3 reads CSARLDLSTDTQYF.

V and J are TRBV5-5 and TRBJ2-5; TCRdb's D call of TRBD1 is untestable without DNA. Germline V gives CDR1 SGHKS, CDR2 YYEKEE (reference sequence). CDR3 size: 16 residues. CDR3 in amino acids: CASSAGTGIRQETQYF.

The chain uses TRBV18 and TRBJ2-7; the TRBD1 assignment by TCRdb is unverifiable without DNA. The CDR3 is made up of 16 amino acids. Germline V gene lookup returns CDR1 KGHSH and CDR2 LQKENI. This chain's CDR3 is CASSPTPPGQGDEQYF.

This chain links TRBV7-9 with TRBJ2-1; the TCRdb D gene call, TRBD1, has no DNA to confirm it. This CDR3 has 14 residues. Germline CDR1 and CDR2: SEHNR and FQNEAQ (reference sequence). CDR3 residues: CASSPGQGVNEQFF.